These T cell receptor beta chains were read from a single sample in a study of T cells after somatic rescue of genetic block. Libraries were prepared by immunoSEQ multiplex PCR; TCRdb keeps only in-frame clonotypes and omits some of them. The table includes 110,000 or so clones, about 89% detected once. Material for sequencing was peripheral blood mononuclear cells (PBMCs). The receptor set was obtained from a woman aged 18-29 years. Each CDR3 is given with its conserved first and last residue. The D gene is left open where the match is weak. Rows may omit the clone size; those that give it use once, few, many or a size class.

TRBV6-5,NA,TRBD1,TRBJ2-5,TGTGCCAGCAGTGACAGGGGAATTGGAGAGACCCAGTACTTC,CASSDRGIGETQYF
TRBV15,NA,NA,TRBJ1-6,TGTGCCACCAGCAGTGTCCCATTTTCACCCCTCCACTTT,CATSSVPFSPLHF
TRBV7-2,NA,NA,TRBJ2-7,TGTGCCAGCAGCTTAGGAGGGACGCTCTACGAGCAGTACTTC,CASSLGGTLYEQYF
TRBV4-2,NA,TRBD2,TRBJ2-2,TGTGCCAGCAGGCTAGCGGGGGGCGAAACCGGGGAGCTGTTTTTT,CASRLAGGETGELFF
TRBV10-1,few,NA,TRBJ1-1,TGCGCCATCAGAATAGCTTTCTTT,CAIRIAFF
TRBV4-3,NA,NA,TRBJ2-7,TGCGCCAGCAGCCAAGATCCCTTCACGAGCTCCTACGAGCAGTACTTC,CASSQDPFTSSYEQYF
TRBV4-3,NA,NA,TRBJ2-2,TGCGCCAGCAGCTTACATAACACCGGGGAGCTGTTTTTT,CASSLHNTGELFF
TRBV5-1,once,NA,TRBJ1-6,TGCGCCAGCAGCTCTACAGGGTTTTCACCCCTCCACTTT,CASSSTGFSPLHF
TRBV5-1,NA,TRBD1,TRBJ1-2,TGCGCCAGCAGCTTGGCTGTCGGGACAGAGGCTAACTATGGCTACACCTTC,CASSLAVGTEANYGYTF
TRBV27,few,TRBD1,TRBJ1-6,TGTGCCAGCTGCTACAGGGGGCGAAATTCACCCCTCCACTTT,CASCYRGRNSPLHF
TRBV29-1,NA,NA,TRBJ2-7,TGCAGCCCGGACAGTAACAACCTCTCCTACGAGCAGTACTTC,CSPDSNNLSYEQYF
TRBV6-5,NA,NA,TRBJ1-1,TGCGCCAGCGGGGGGGAGAACACTGAAGCTTTCTTT,CASGGENTEAFF
TRBV19,NA,TRBD1,TRBJ1-5,TGTGCCAGTAGTACCCTCCTACAGGGGGCCAGTCAGCCCCAGCATTTT,CASSTLLQGASQPQHF
TRBV15,NA,NA,TRBJ1-5,TGTGCCACCAGCAGAGCCGGAAAGCCCCAGCATTTT,CATSRAGKPQHF